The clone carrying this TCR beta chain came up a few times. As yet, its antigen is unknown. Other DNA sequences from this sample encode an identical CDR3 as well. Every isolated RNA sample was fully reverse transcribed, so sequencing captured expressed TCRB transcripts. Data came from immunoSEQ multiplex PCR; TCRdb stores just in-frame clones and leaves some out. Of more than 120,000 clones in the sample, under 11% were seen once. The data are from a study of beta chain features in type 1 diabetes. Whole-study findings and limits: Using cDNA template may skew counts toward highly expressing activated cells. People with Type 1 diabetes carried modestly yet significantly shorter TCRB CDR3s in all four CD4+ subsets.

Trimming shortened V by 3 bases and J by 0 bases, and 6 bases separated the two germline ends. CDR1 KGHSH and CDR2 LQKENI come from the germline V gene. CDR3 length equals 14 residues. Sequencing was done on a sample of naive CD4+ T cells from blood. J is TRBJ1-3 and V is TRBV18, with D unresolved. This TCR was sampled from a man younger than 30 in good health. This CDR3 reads CASSPGSSGNTIYF. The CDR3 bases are TGTGCCAGCTCACCGGGGAGCTCTGGAAACACCATATATTTT. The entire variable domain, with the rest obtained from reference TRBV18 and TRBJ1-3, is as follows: NAGVMQNPRHLVRRRGQEARLRCSPMKGHSHVYWYRQLPEEGLKFMVYLQKENIIDESGMPKERFSAEFPKEGPSILRIQQVVRGDSAAYFCASSPGSSGNTIYFGEGSWLTVV.